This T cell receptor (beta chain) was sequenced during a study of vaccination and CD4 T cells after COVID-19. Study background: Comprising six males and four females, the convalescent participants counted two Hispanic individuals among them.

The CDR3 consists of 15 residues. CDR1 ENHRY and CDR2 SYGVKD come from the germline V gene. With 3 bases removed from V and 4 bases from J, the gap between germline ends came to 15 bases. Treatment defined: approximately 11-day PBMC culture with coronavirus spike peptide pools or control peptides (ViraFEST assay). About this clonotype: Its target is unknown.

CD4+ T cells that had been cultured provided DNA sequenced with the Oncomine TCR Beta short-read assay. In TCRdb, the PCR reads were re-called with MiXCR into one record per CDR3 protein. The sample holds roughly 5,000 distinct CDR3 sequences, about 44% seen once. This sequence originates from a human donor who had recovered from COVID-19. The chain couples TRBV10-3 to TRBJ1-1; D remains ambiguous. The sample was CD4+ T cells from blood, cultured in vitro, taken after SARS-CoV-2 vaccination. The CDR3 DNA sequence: TGTGCCATCAGTGACGCATACCGCGAGGGCACTGAAGCTTTCTTT. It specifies CAISDAYREGTEAFF.